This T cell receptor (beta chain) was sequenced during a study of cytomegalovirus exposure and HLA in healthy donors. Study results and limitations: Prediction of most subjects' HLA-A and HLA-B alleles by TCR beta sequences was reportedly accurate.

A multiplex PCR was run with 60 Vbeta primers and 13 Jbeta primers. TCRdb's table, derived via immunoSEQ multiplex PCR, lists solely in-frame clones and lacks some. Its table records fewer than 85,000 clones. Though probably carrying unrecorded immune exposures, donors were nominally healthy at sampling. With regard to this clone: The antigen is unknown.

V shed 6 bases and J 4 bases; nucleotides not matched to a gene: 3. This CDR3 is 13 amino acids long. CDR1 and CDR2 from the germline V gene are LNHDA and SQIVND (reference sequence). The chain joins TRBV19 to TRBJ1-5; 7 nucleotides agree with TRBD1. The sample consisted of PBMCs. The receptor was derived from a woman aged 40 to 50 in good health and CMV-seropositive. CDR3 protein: CASRETGNQPQHF. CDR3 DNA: TGTGCCAGTAGGGAGACAGGGAATCAGCCCCAGCATTTT.